This T cell receptor (beta chain) was sequenced during a study of Graves' ophthalmopathy and Graves' hyperthyroidism. V lost 3 bases and J 0 bases, leaving 12 bases between the germline ends. Germline CDR1 is SGHAT and CDR2 is FQNNGV. This CDR3 is 15 amino acids long. This clonotype occurred many times. Its antigen is unidentified. A much larger clone differs from this one at a single base, so this may be a read error. Since the CDR3 does not end with the conserved phenylalanine or tryptophan, this likely comes from a read error. Beta-chain TCR CDR3 regions were amplified from RNA transcripts. Scientists carried out first-round RT-PCR using HTBI primers and then a second-round multiplex PCR. TCRdb recomputed calls from the multiplex PCR reads with MiXCR, one row per CDR3 protein. Seen here are about 23,000 distinct CDR3 sequences, around 50% observed once, and the top ten hold 6% to 8%. Study results and caveats: With roughly 65% sensitivity and roughly 72% specificity, the model predicted ophthalmopathy progression.

Pregnancy or lactation, uncontrolled infections and other autoimmune diseases were grounds for excluding patients. The evidence that diagnosis relied on was clinical symptoms, serum thyroxine, TRAb, thyroid ultrasound and orbital computed tomography. The authors used Ficoll-Paque density gradient centrifugation to separate PBMCs. The input was roughly 10 ml of fresh peripheral blood. The sequence derives from an adult woman with stable Graves' hyperthyroidism. This chain connects TRBV11-2 to TRBJ2-7, with a possible D match to TRBD2 (6 bases). The sequenced sample was peripheral blood. CDR3 sequence: CASSLGLMSSYEQYL. The CDR3 DNA reads TGTGCCAGCAGCTTGGGACTGATGAGCTCCTACGAGCAGTACCTC.